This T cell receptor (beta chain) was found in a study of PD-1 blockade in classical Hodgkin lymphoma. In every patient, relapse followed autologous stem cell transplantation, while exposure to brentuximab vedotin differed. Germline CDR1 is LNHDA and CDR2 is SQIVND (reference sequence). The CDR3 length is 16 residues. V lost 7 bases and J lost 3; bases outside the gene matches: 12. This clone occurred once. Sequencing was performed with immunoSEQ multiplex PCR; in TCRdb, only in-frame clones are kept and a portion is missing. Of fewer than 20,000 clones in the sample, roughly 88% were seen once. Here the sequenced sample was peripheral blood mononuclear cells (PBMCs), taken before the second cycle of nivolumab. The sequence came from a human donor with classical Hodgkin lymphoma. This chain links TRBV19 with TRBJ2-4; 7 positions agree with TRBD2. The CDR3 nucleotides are TGTGCCAGTACCCAAAGCGGGAAGTATCACAAAAACATTCAGTACTTC. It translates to CASTQSGKYHKNIQYF.